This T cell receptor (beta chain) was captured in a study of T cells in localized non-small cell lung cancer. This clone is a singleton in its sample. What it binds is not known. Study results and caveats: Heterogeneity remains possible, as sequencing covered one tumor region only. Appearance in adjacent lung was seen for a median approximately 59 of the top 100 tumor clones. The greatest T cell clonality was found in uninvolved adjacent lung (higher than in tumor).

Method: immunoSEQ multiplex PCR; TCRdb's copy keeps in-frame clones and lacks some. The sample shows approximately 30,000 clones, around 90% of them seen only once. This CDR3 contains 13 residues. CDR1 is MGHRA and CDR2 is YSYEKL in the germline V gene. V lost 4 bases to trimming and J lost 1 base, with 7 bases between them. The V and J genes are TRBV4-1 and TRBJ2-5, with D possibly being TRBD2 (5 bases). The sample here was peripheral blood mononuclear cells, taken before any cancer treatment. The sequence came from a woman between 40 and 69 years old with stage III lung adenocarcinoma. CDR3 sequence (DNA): TGCGCCAGCAGCCGGGGAGCCCAAGAGACCCAGTACTTC. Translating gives CASSRGAQETQYF.